One and the same sample provided the 20 T cell receptor beta chains below, sequenced in a study of T cell repertoires in cytomegalovirus infection. From the reads, TCRdb called clonotypes with MiXCR, one entry per CDR3 protein. The data hold some 300,000 distinct CDR3 sequences, with about a sixth observed a single time. Specimen: PBMCs. Source of these receptors: a human donor in good health (CMV status not recorded). Some clones in this sample may be carry-over from other donors' samples.

This clonotype was recorded a few times. V gene TRBV9 combines with J gene TRBJ1-3; 7 nucleotides match TRBD1. Germline CDR1 reads SGDLS; CDR2 reads YYNGEE. The CDR3 runs to 15 residues. V was clipped by 0 bases and J by 4 bases; unmatched bases: 4. CDR3 in DNA: TGTGCCAGCAGCGTAGAGGGGGCTGGCGGAAACACCATATATTTT. Amino acid sequence: CASSVEGAGGNTIYF.

Many counts were recorded for this clonotype. This chain joins TRBV12-3 or TRBV12-4 and TRBJ1-4; D call uncertain. The CDR3 covers 15 residues. The germline V and J ends were trimmed by 6 bases and 3 bases, with 14 bases remaining between them. CDR3: CASSPNGVANEKLFF. CDR3 coding DNA: TGTGCCAGCAGCCCGAACGGGGTAGCTAATGAAAAACTGTTTTTT.

This chain connects TRBV29-1 to TRBJ1-2, with D possibly being TRBD1 (6 bases). Trimming pared 6 bases from V and 3 bases from J, leaving 17 bases between. The CDR3 is 14 amino acids. Germline CDR1 SQVTM, CDR2 ANQGSEA. The CDR3 protein is CSVPGAGFDYGYTF. The DNA for the CDR3 is TGCAGCGTCCCGGGGGCAGGGTTTGACTATGGCTACACCTTC.

This clonotype was seen repeatedly, ten times or more. V gene TRBV7-9 combines with J gene TRBJ1-1; perhaps TRBD1 as D (5 bases). This CDR3 has 14 residues. Germline V lookup: CDR1 SEHNR, CDR2 FQNEAQ (reference sequence). V lost 7 bases to trimming and J lost 7 bases, with 19 bases between them. CDR3 sequence: CASNSLQAPGEAFF. The CDR3 DNA follows: TGTGCCAGCAACTCTCTACAGGCTCCTGGTGAAGCTTTCTTT.

V gene TRBV4-2 combines with J gene TRBJ2-2; 7 nucleotides align to TRBD2. Germline values: CDR1 LGHNA, CDR2 YNFKEQ. The junction had 5 bases not matched to a gene; V was cut back by 1 base and J by 3 bases. The CDR3 contains 16 residues. The CDR3 coding sequence is TGTGCCAGCAGCCAAGTAAGCGGGACTTACACCGGGGAGCTGTTTTTT. Translated: CASSQVSGTYTGELFF.

The chain has TRBV29-1 and TRBJ1-1; D gene ambiguous. The germline CDR1 and CDR2 sequences are SQVTM and ANQGSEA. V shed 6 bases and J shed 0 bases, with 8 bases lying between them. The CDR3 covers 12 residues. CDR3 in amino acids: CSVGKVNTEAFF. The CDR3 DNA follows: TGCAGCGTGGGGAAAGTGAACACTGAAGCTTTCTTT.

This chain uses TRBV29-1 with TRBJ1-4; a possible D gene is TRBD1 (5 bases). The CDR3 length is 14 residues. Germline-derived CDR1 and CDR2 are SQVTM and ANQGSEA. The ends were cut back, 4 bases at V and 8 bases at J, with 17 bases in the middle. The CDR3 DNA follows: TGCAGCGTTGCGACATCTGGGGGTACGGAAAAACTGTTTTTT. It specifies CSVATSGGTEKLFF.

The genes are TRBV7-2 and TRBJ1-4; no definite D call. Trimming shortened V by 5 bases and J by 0 bases, and 10 bases separated the two germline ends. Germline lookup yields CDR1 SGHTA and CDR2 FQGNSA. The CDR3 is 15 residues long. The CDR3 protein is CASSPFNATNEKLFF. In DNA form, the CDR3 reads TGTGCCAGCAGCCCCTTCAATGCAACTAATGAAAAACTGTTTTTT.

This clonotype was picked up many times. The genes are TRBV7-2 and TRBJ2-7; D remains unclear. CDR1 and CDR2 from the germline V gene are SGHTA and FQGNSA. V shed 1 base and J shed 3 bases, with 13 bases lying between them. This CDR3 is built from 15 residues. In DNA, the CDR3 is TGTGCCAGCAGCTTAGTTCGGACCCGGTTCTACGAGCAGTACTTC. Translating it yields CASSLVRTRFYEQYF.

This clonotype was counted a few times. The chain is built from TRBV19 and TRBJ2-1; 10 bases are shared with TRBD2. V was clipped by 3 bases and J by 4 bases; unmatched bases: 6. The CDR3 spans 16 residues. Germline V lookup: CDR1 LNHDA, CDR2 SQIVND (reference sequence). CDR3 sequence (DNA): TGTGCCAGTAGTATGTTAGCGGGGGGTTCTTACAATGAGCAGTTCTTC. Its translation is CASSMLAGGSYNEQFF.

The V gene is TRBV7-2, the J gene TRBJ1-2; perhaps TRBD1 as D (6 bases). Germline CDR1 SGHTA, CDR2 FQGNSA. The CDR3 contains 13 residues. V lost 7 bases and J lost 4, with 13 bases in between. The CDR3 region is CASTSRGGYGYTF. The CDR3 DNA reads as TGTGCCAGCACATCGAGAGGGGGCTATGGCTACACCTTC.

The chain recombines TRBV20-1 with TRBJ2-3; tentatively, D is TRBD1 or TRBD2 (6 bases each). Germline V gene data show CDR1 as DFQATT and CDR2 as SNEGSKA (reference sequence). The CDR3 sequence is 17 residues long. V was clipped by 6 bases and J by 0 bases, with 22 bases between them. This CDR3 reads CSALGTGANTSTDTQYF. CDR3 nucleotide sequence: TGCAGTGCCCTGGGTACGGGGGCAAACACTAGCACAGATACGCAGTATTTT.

This clonotype was seen more than once but under ten times. The chain employs TRBV20-1 and TRBJ1-3; D is ambiguous. The CDR3 has 14 amino acids. V lost 6 bases and J lost 0, with 12 bases in between. The germline V gene has CDR1 DFQATT and CDR2 SNEGSKA (reference sequence). The CDR3 bases are TGCAGTGCCCTAGGAGATTTCTCTGGAAACACCATATATTTT. Its translation is CSALGDFSGNTIYF.

This clonotype was found many times. V gene TRBV12-3 or TRBV12-4 combines with J gene TRBJ1-4; 10 positions match TRBD1. After removal of 5 bases from V and 6 bases from J, the junction contained 0 bases not matched to a gene. CDR3 size: 13 residues. In nucleotides, the CDR3 is TGTGCCAGCAGTGGACAGGGGGATGAAAAACTGTTTTTT. The encoded protein is CASSGQGDEKLFF.

The rearrangement uses TRBV20-1 and TRBJ2-7; perhaps D is TRBD1 or TRBD2 (5 bases each). Germline-derived CDR1 and CDR2 are DFQATT and SNEGSKA (reference sequence). The CDR3 contains 10 residues. V shed 6 bases and J shed 9 bases, with 12 bases lying between them. CDR3 sequence: CSADGTGQYF. Here the CDR3 DNA reads TGCAGTGCGGACGGGACCGGGCAGTACTTC.

This clonotype occurred many times. This chain uses TRBV12-3 or TRBV12-4 with TRBJ2-1; D is ambiguous. The CDR3 has 13 residues. V was clipped by 6 bases and J by 6 bases, with 12 bases between them. This CDR3 reads CASRSQAVNEQFF. DNA for the CDR3: TGTGCCAGCAGATCCCAGGCTGTCAATGAGCAGTTCTTC.

This clonotype was counted at least ten times. The rearrangement joins TRBV4-2 to TRBJ2-7; TRBD1 agrees at 9 bases. The CDR3 length is 16 residues. Trimming took 3 bases from V and 4 from J; bases not matched to a gene: 10. Germline loops: CDR1 LGHNA, CDR2 YNFKEQ. The DNA of the CDR3 is TGTGCCAGCAGCCAGCGGACCGGGACAGGGTCTTACGAGCAGTACTTC. Its protein is CASSQRTGTGSYEQYF.

There are many counts of this clonotype. The J gene is TRBJ2-7, the V gene TRBV7-2; unclear D gene. From germline, CDR1 is SGHTA and CDR2 FQGNSA. With 1 base removed from V and 3 bases from J, the gap between germline ends came to 16 bases. The CDR3 loop spans 16 amino acids. CDR3: CASSLGPRLSDYEQYF. DNA for the CDR3: TGTGCCAGCAGCTTAGGGCCCCGTCTCAGTGACTACGAGCAGTACTTC.

This clonotype has ten or more counts. The junction shows a germline mismatch at one end, possibly a read error. V usage is TRBV7-2 and J usage is TRBJ2-7; D is possibly TRBD1 or TRBD2 (5 bases each). The CDR3 length is 11 residues. Germline CDR1 reads SGHTA; CDR2 reads FQGNSA. CDR3 sequence: CASSLVGTVSF. The CDR3 coding sequence is TGTGCCAGCAGCTTAGTCGGGACCGTCAGCTTC.

This clonotype was found a few times. V is TRBV6-5 and J is TRBJ2-7; 9 positions agree with TRBD1. CDR1 MNHEY and CDR2 SVGAGI come from the germline V gene. Trimming cost V 5 bases and J 6 bases; bases outside gene matches: 8. This CDR3 spans 14 amino acids. The CDR3 region has the DNA TGTGCCAGCAGTAAGGGACAGGGTTTGAGCGAGCAGTACTTC. Residues: CASSKGQGLSEQYF.